These 19 T cell receptor beta chains share one sample of origin, sequenced in a study of blood T cell repertoires in COVID-19. Sequencing was performed with immunoSEQ multiplex PCR; in TCRdb, only in-frame clones are kept and a portion is missing. The sample includes a few hundred thousand clones, around nine tenths of them seen just once. The sequenced material came from peripheral blood. These receptors all stem from a man aged 55 to 70 who had recovered from COVID-19.

With regard to this clone: Distinct nucleotide sequences in the sample also encode this CDR3. The chain is built from TRBV4-3 and TRBJ2-2; a possible D gene is TRBD2 (6 bases). CDR1 and CDR2 from the germline V gene are LGHNA and YSLEER. Trimming took off 3 bases at V and 2 bases at J, with 16 bases between the two ends. The CDR3 spans 17 residues. The CDR3 DNA follows: TGCGCCAGCAGCCAGGAGGACCGCGGGGCCAACACCGGGGAGCTGTTTTTT. Amino acids: CASSQEDRGANTGELFF.

The chain recombines TRBV5-1 with TRBJ2-3; D remains unclear. The germline CDR1 and CDR2 sequences are SGHRS and YFSETQ. V shed 4 bases and J shed 4 bases, with 19 bases lying between them. The CDR3 loop spans 16 amino acids. CDR3 DNA: TGCGCCAGCAGCAAAAACCCAGCCGCGGTGCCAGATACGCAGTATTTT. Protein: CASSKNPAAVPDTQYF.

V usage is TRBV12-3 or TRBV12-4 and J usage is TRBJ1-1, with D perhaps matching TRBD1 (5 bases). Trimming removed 6 bases from V and 1 base from J, with 9 bases in between. The CDR3 totals 13 residues. The CDR3 coding sequence is TGTGCCAGCAGCTACAGGAGGAACACTGAAGCTTTCTTT. This codes for CASSYRRNTEAFF.

The chain carries TRBV5-1 and TRBJ1-1, with 8 bases identical to TRBD1. The CDR3 has 15 residues. V was clipped by 4 bases and J by 1 base; unmatched bases: 6. Germline assignment: CDR1 SGHRS and CDR2 YFSETQ. CDR3 protein: CASSMTGERNTEAFF. In DNA, the CDR3 is TGCGCCAGCAGCATGACAGGGGAAAGGAACACTGAAGCTTTCTTT.

This rearrangement joins TRBV3-1 (or the pseudogene TRBV3-2) to TRBJ2-2, with D perhaps TRBD2 (5 bases). With 1 base removed from V and 4 bases from J, the gap between germline ends came to 10 bases. The germline gives CDR1 LGHDT, CDR2 YNNKEL (reference sequence). The CDR3 spans 15 residues. CDR3 sequence: CASSQGGHITGELFF. The CDR3 DNA reads as TGTGCCAGCAGCCAAGGCGGGCACATCACCGGGGAGCTGTTTTTT.

The CDR3 DNA sequence: TGTGCCAGCAGTAGCTTCCCGGGACACTTTAATGAAAAACTGTTTTTT. Translation gives CASSSFPGHFNEKLFF. This chain links TRBV27 with TRBJ1-4; D perhaps matches TRBD1 (6 bases). The V gene's germline CDR1 is MNHEY and CDR2 SMNVEV (reference sequence). Between the trimmed V and J ends, which lost 5 bases and 4 bases, there was a span of 17 bases. The CDR3 spans 16 residues.

The V and J genes are TRBV3-1 (or the pseudogene TRBV3-2) and TRBJ2-3, with D unclear. The V end lost 2 bases, the J end lost 0 bases, and 6 bases lay between the germline ends. Germline values: CDR1 LGHDT, CDR2 YNNKEL (reference sequence). The CDR3 is 14 amino acids. This CDR3 is CASSQQTSTDTQYF. The DNA of the CDR3 is TGTGCCAGCAGCCAACAGACTAGCACAGATACGCAGTATTTT.

This clone was picked up one time. This rearrangement joins TRBV14 to TRBJ1-4; 8 nucleotides line up with TRBD1. Losses at the gene ends were 4 bases for V and 4 bases for J; bases not matched to a gene: 20. CDR3 length equals 20 residues. Germline V gene data show CDR1 as SGHDN and CDR2 as FVKESK. In nucleotides, the CDR3 is TGTGCCAGCAGCCGAGAATCATCGACAGGGGCCCACGGAGGTAATGAAAAACTGTTTTTT. Protein product: CASSRESSTGAHGGNEKLFF.

The chain employs TRBV24-1 and TRBJ1-1; TRBD1 is a possible D gene (6 bases). Germline CDR1 KGHDR, CDR2 SFDVKD. The V gene lost 4 bases and the J gene lost 0 bases, with 11 bases spanning the gap. The CDR3 extends over 15 amino acids. CDR3 sequence (DNA): TGTGCCACCAGTGAGAACAGGGACCTGAACACTGAAGCTTTCTTT. As protein: CATSENRDLNTEAFF.

This clone showed up just a few times. The rearrangement joins TRBV7-2 to TRBJ1-4; TRBD1 is a possible D gene (5 bases). Trimming removed 5 bases from V and 5 bases from J, with 12 bases in between. The germline CDR1 and CDR2 sequences are SGHTA and FQGNSA. There are 14 residues in the CDR3. The CDR3 DNA sequence: TGTGCCAGCAGCCCACAAACAGGCAATGAAAAACTGTTTTTT. Amino acid sequence: CASSPQTGNEKLFF.

This sequence joins TRBV7-3 and TRBJ1-2; the match to TRBD1 covers 7 bases. Trimming took 6 bases from V and 3 from J; bases not matched to a gene: 7. The CDR3 totals 14 residues. The germline CDR1 and CDR2 sequences are SGHTA and FQGTGA. CDR3 sequence reads: CASSRSGQDYGYTF. The CDR3 coding sequence is TGTGCCAGCAGTCGATCCGGACAGGACTATGGCTACACCTTC.

The chain joins TRBV7-9 to TRBJ1-5; TRBD1 matches 7 bases. V dropped 1 base and J dropped 6; count of bases not matched to a gene: 6. CDR3 length: 15 amino acids. Per germline, CDR1 SEHNR and CDR2 FQNEAQ (reference sequence). The CDR3 DNA reads TGTGCCAGCAGCTTAGGAGGGGGCGAGGGTCAGCCCCAGCATTTT. Protein sequence: CASSLGGGEGQPQHF.

V is TRBV15 and J is TRBJ2-2; 11 nucleotides match TRBD2. CDR1 is LNHNV, CDR2 YYDKDF, per germline (reference sequence). This CDR3 is 16 amino acids long. With V trimmed by 1 base and J by 3 bases, 1 base remained unmatched. CDR3 residues: CATSRGLAGYTGELFF. As DNA, the CDR3 is TGTGCCACCAGCAGAGGACTAGCGGGGTACACCGGGGAGCTGTTTTTT.

This rearrangement joins TRBV12-3 or TRBV12-4 to TRBJ1-1; weak D call: TRBD1 (6 bases). The CDR3 sequence is 13 residues long. Between the trimmed V and J ends, which lost 7 bases and 7 bases, there was a span of 16 bases. The CDR3 loop is CASIDRPRGEAFF. The CDR3 bases are TGTGCCAGCATCGACAGGCCGAGGGGTGAAGCTTTCTTT.

Concerning this clone: Since a much larger clone is just one base distant, this may be a read error. Other DNA sequences in the same sample also yield this CDR3. The V call is TRBV9, the J call TRBJ2-7, with 7 bases lining up with TRBD2. CDR1 is SGDLS and CDR2 is YYNGEE in the germline V gene. This CDR3 is 15 amino acids long. CDR3 in amino acids: CASSRGEGTTNEQYF. The CDR3 bases are TGCGCCAGCAGCCGGGGGGAGGGGACTACTAACGAGCAGTACTTC.

V and J are TRBV3-1 (or the pseudogene TRBV3-2) and TRBJ1-2; D gene uncertain. This CDR3 has 14 residues. Trimming removed 3 bases at V and 5 bases at J, with 13 bases between. Germline loops: CDR1 LGHDT, CDR2 YNNKEL (reference sequence). The DNA of the CDR3 is TGTGCCAGCAGCCACCCAGGAGGTCAATATGGCTACACCTTC. This translates into CASSHPGGQYGYTF.

The chain has TRBV5-6 and TRBJ2-2; D unclear. Germline V gene lookup returns CDR1 SGHDT and CDR2 YYEEEE. Trimming shortened V by 0 bases and J by 1 base, and 7 bases separated the two germline ends. This CDR3 has 15 amino acids. This CDR3 is CASSLVIRNTGELFF. Here the CDR3 DNA reads TGTGCCAGCAGCTTGGTTATCCGGAACACCGGGGAGCTGTTTTTT.

The chain carries TRBV5-1 and TRBJ1-1; tentative D call: TRBD1 (6 bases). CDR1 and CDR2 from the germline V gene are SGHRS and YFSETQ. Trimming stripped 5 bases from V and 2 bases from J, with 13 bases between. The CDR3 runs 14 residues. CDR3 nucleotide sequence: TGCGCCAGCAGGGACGGACAGAGAAACACTGAAGCTTTCTTT. Translated: CASRDGQRNTEAFF.

Points on this clone: At the DNA level, this CDR3 is encoded by other sequences in the same sample as well. This chain links TRBV27 with TRBJ2-7; 8 bases fit TRBD1. Germline V gene data show CDR1 as MNHEY and CDR2 as SMNVEV (reference sequence). The CDR3 spans 14 residues. V shed 5 bases, J shed 3 bases, and the junction held 6 bases outside the gene matches. The CDR3, as DNA: TGTGCCAGCAGTAGGGCAGGGGGCCTCTACGAGCAGTACTTC. Translation: CASSRAGGLYEQYF.